The 27 T cell receptor beta chains below were found in one sample sequenced in a study of post-analysis software for immune sequencing data. The study, taken as a whole, reports: Among 5 or 6 TRBV segments more frequent in patients than controls were TRBV5-6, TRBV5-1 and TRBV20-1.

The antigens for these receptors are not known. Unique molecular identifiers featured in each of the TCR beta cDNA libraries. Each CDR3 protein gets one entry after TCRdb re-called the PCR reads with MiXCR. The data hold around 250,000 distinct CDR3 sequences, with just over 35% observed a single time. Specimen: blood. These receptors all come from a girl between 5 and 17 years old with multiple sclerosis.

This clonotype was seen a handful of times. This could be a read error, since a much larger clone is one nucleotide away. This rearrangement joins TRBV7-9 to TRBJ2-1; 9 bases are shared with TRBD2. CDR3 length: 16 amino acids. Germline CDR1 and CDR2: SEHNR and FQNEAQ (reference sequence). CDR3 region: CGSSSLIAGARAEQFF. The CDR3 coding sequence is TGTGGCAGCAGCTCACTCATAGCGGGAGCGAGGGCTGAGCAGTTCTTC.

This clonotype has at least ten counts. V is TRBV6-5 and J is TRBJ2-3, with D possibly TRBD2 on 6 matching bases. V was cut by 1 base and J by 6 bases, with 8 bases left in between. This CDR3 region has 13 residues. The germline gives CDR1 MNHEY, CDR2 SVGAGI. CDR3 region: CASSYYLADTQYF. CDR3 DNA: TGTGCCAGCAGTTACTACCTAGCGGATACGCAGTATTTT.

The J gene is TRBJ2-3, the V gene TRBV20-1; TRBD2 aligns across 9 bases. The CDR3 runs 14 residues. Per the germline V gene, CDR1 is DFQATT and CDR2 is SNEGSKA (reference sequence). The ends lost 3 bases at V and 7 bases at J; junction bases unmatched: 8. Here the CDR3 reads CSARISGRPNTQYF. The CDR3 nucleotides read TGCAGTGCTAGGATCAGCGGGAGGCCTAATACGCAGTATTTT.

This clonotype was detected ten times or more. V and J are TRBV7-6 and TRBJ2-2; D is undetermined. The germline gives CDR1 SGHVS, CDR2 FNYEAQ. CDR3 length: 12 residues. The V end was cut by 4 bases, the J end by 4 bases, with 4 bases between. CDR3 DNA: TGTGCCAGCAGCTCCGTCACCGGGGAGCTGTTTTTT. Translation gives CASSSVTGELFF.

This clonotype was seen many times. This chain connects TRBV7-2 to TRBJ1-5, with a weak D call TRBD1 (6 bases). In germline, CDR1 is SGHTA, CDR2 FQGNSA. The CDR3 has 13 amino acids. Trimming cost V 6 bases and J 8 bases, with 14 bases left between them. CDR3: CASRWEQGKPQHF. In DNA form, the CDR3 reads TGTGCCAGCAGGTGGGAACAGGGAAAGCCCCAGCATTTT.

This clonotype occurred once. Given a much more abundant clone one base away, this may be a read error. The chain uses TRBV6-5 and TRBJ1-6, with D hard to call. The CDR3 extends over 16 amino acids. The ends were cut back, 5 bases at V and 2 bases at J, with 13 bases in the middle. Germline V lookup: CDR1 MNHEY, CDR2 SVGAGI. This chain's CDR3 is CASSDTRSPYNSPLHF. The CDR3 nucleotides are TGTGCCAGCAGTGACACGAGGAGCCCCTATAATTCACCCCTCCACTTT.

A remark on this clonotype: A much larger clone is a single base away; this may be a read error. V gene TRBV4-1 combines with J gene TRBJ2-5; D perhaps matches TRBD2 (6 bases). Trimming took off 0 bases at V and 9 bases at J, with 14 bases between the two ends. The length of the CDR3 is 14 residues. Germline V CDR1 and CDR2: MGHRA, YSYEKL. The CDR3 sequence is CASSQDTGREAQYF. The CDR3 DNA sequence: TGCGCCAGCAGCCAAGATACAGGAAGGGAGGCCCAGTACTTC.

The table lists this clonotype with a count of one. One base away lies a much larger clone, so this may be a sequencing read error. The final CDR3 position lacks the conserved phenylalanine or tryptophan, pointing to a likely read error. CDR3 DNA sequence: TGTGCCAGCAGCGGGAATCCGGGGGAGCAGTACTGC. It is translated as CASSGNPGEQYC. The chain combines TRBV12-3 or TRBV12-4 with TRBJ2-5, with D possibly being TRBD2 (6 bases). The CDR3 runs 12 residues. Trimming pared 6 bases from V and 11 bases from J, leaving 16 bases between.

This clonotype was picked up many times. The chain uses TRBV20-1 and TRBJ1-2, with D unclear. The ends were cut back, 1 base at V and 5 bases at J, with 14 bases in the middle. The CDR3 covers 14 residues. Germline-derived CDR1 and CDR2 are DFQATT and SNEGSKA (reference sequence). CDR3 DNA: TGCAGTGCTAGAGTTCCGGACCGGGTTTATGGCTACACCTTC. As protein: CSARVPDRVYGYTF.

This chain joins TRBV7-9 and TRBJ2-1; the match to TRBD1 covers 9 bases. The germline CDR1 and CDR2 sequences are SEHNR and FQNEAQ (reference sequence). The CDR3 covers 15 residues. The V gene end was trimmed by 5 bases and the J gene end by 8 bases; junction bases not matched to a gene: 10. CDR3 loop: CASSTTPGQGHEQFF. The CDR3 nucleotides are TGTGCCAGCAGCACAACCCCGGGACAGGGACATGAGCAGTTCTTC.

This clonotype came up a few times. The V gene is TRBV12-3 or TRBV12-4, the J gene TRBJ1-5; 7 bases fit TRBD1. The CDR3 is 17 amino acids. Trimming removed 2 bases from V and 0 bases from J; junction bases left unmatched: 7. CDR3 region: CASSLLDRTYSNQPQHF. CDR3 coding DNA: TGTGCCAGCAGTTTACTGGACAGGACTTATAGCAATCAGCCCCAGCATTTT.

This clonotype came up a few times. V usage is TRBV30 and J usage is TRBJ1-1; D unresolved. Germline CDR1 is GTSNPN and CDR2 is SVGIG (reference sequence). The CDR3 sequence is 13 residues long. Between the trimmed V and J ends, which lost 3 bases and 4 bases, there was a span of 12 bases. The CDR3 spells CAWSDLAGTEAFF. DNA for the CDR3: TGTGCCTGGAGCGACTTGGCGGGCACTGAAGCTTTCTTT.

Regarding this clonotype: It may be a read error: a sequence one base away is much more abundant. The chain combines TRBV3-1 with TRBJ2-5, with 8 nucleotides matching TRBD2. This CDR3 has 15 residues. CDR1 and CDR2 (germline): LGHDT, YNNKEL (reference sequence). V gave up 0 bases and J gave up 11 bases; unmatched junction bases: 11. CDR3 amino acids: CASSQDPALGGEQYF. In DNA form, the CDR3 reads TGTGCCAGCAGCCAAGATCCAGCTCTCGGGGGGGAGCAGTACTTC.

The V and J genes are TRBV29-1 and TRBJ2-5; 7 bases align to TRBD2. The trim removed 6 bases at V and 5 bases at J, leaving 12 bases unmatched. The CDR3 covers 14 residues. Germline CDR1 SQVTM, CDR2 ANQGSEA. CDR3 in amino acids: CSVLLTSTSETQYF. CDR3 bases: TGCAGCGTCCTCCTGACTAGCACTTCGGAGACCCAGTACTTC.

This clonotype occurred many times. The chain uses TRBV4-2 and TRBJ2-1; TRBD2 matches 9 bases. Germline values: CDR1 LGHNA, CDR2 YNFKEQ. This CDR3 has 16 amino acids. V shed 0 bases, J shed 7 bases, and the junction held 7 bases outside the gene matches. The DNA of the CDR3 is TGTGCCAGCAGCCAAGAGGCTAGCGGGATGTATAATGAGCAGTTCTTC. This sequence encodes CASSQEASGMYNEQFF.

There are a few counts of this clonotype. The CDR3 spells CASSAGRGATNTEAFF. CDR3 DNA: TGTGCCAGCAGTGCTGGCAGGGGAGCGACTAACACTGAAGCTTTCTTT. The J gene is TRBJ1-1, the V gene TRBV6-4, with a tentative D call TRBD1 (6 bases). CDR3 size: 16 residues. Germline V gene lookup returns CDR1 MRHNA and CDR2 SNTAGT. V gave up 4 bases and J gave up 2 bases, with 17 bases separating them.

V usage is TRBV28 and J usage is TRBJ2-3; D remains ambiguous. Germline V gives CDR1 MDHEN, CDR2 SYDVKM. CDR3 length equals 16 residues. The V and J ends lost 3 bases and 0 bases respectively, with 13 bases between them. The CDR3: CASSLVAPVSTDTQYF. The CDR3, as DNA: TGTGCCAGCAGTTTGGTGGCACCAGTAAGCACAGATACGCAGTATTTT.

The chain has TRBV19 and TRBJ1-1, with D unclear. V gave up 4 bases and J gave up 0 bases, with 9 bases separating them. The CDR3 has 14 residues. The germline CDR1 and CDR2 sequences are LNHDA and SQIVND (reference sequence). This CDR3 is CASSTAVMNTEAFF. The CDR3 coding sequence is TGTGCCAGTAGTACTGCGGTCATGAACACTGAAGCTTTCTTT.

The table lists this clonotype with many counts. The genes are TRBV6-1 and TRBJ2-1; D is ambiguous. V lost 4 bases to trimming and J lost 0 bases, with 10 bases between them. From germline, CDR1 is MNHNS and CDR2 SASEGT. This CDR3 spans 15 amino acids. The CDR3 protein is CASSASRSSYNEQFF. The DNA of the CDR3 is TGTGCCAGCAGTGCCTCGAGGAGCTCCTACAATGAGCAGTTCTTC.

The chain couples TRBV7-3 to TRBJ1-2; D uncertain. This CDR3 contains 15 residues. Trimming left V 2 bases short and J 7 bases short, with 17 bases between. CDR1 is SGHTA and CDR2 is FQGTGA in the germline V gene. CDR3 protein: CASSLSEVGEPGYTF. DNA for the CDR3: TGTGCCAGCAGCTTATCGGAGGTTGGGGAGCCTGGCTACACCTTC.

This clonotype was counted ten times or more. A much larger clone lies one base from this, so it may be a read error. The V call is TRBV12-3 or TRBV12-4, the J call TRBJ2-5, with TRBD2 identical over 7 bases. The CDR3 has 15 residues. V was clipped by 2 bases and J by 11 bases; unmatched bases: 14. This CDR3 is CASSLYQRDYNEQYF. The CDR3 DNA follows: TGTGCCAGCAGTTTATACCAGCGGGACTACAATGAGCAGTACTTC.

This clonotype was observed at least ten times. The chain carries TRBV7-9 and TRBJ2-6; D is possibly TRBD1 or TRBD2 (5 bases each). The CDR3 totals 21 residues. Trimming stripped 3 bases from V and 4 bases from J, with 28 bases between. Germline V gene sequence: CDR1 SEHNR, CDR2 FQNEAQ (reference sequence). Here the CDR3 DNA reads TGTGCCAGCAGCTTGGGGACGGGCCATGGGATTATGCGAGCGGGGGCCAACGTCCTGACTTTC. It encodes CASSLGTGHGIMRAGANVLTF.

The table lists this clonotype with many counts. This sequence joins TRBV7-3 and TRBJ2-1, with 8 bases that match TRBD2. CDR3 length equals 13 residues. The germline V gene encodes CDR1 SGHTA and CDR2 FQGTGA. V lost 5 bases, J lost 10 bases, and 7 bases stayed unmatched. The chain's CDR3 is CASSPPWTSEQFF. CDR3 coding DNA: TGTGCCAGCAGCCCACCGTGGACTAGCGAGCAGTTCTTC.

This clonotype appeared many times. The chain carries TRBV29-1 and TRBJ1-5, with unresolved D. CDR3 length equals 12 residues. Germline CDR1 is SQVTM and CDR2 is ANQGSEA. V was clipped by 3 bases and J by 7 bases, with 10 bases between them. The CDR3 region is CSVDPPGQPQHF. For the CDR3, the DNA is TGCAGCGTTGACCCGCCGGGACAGCCCCAGCATTTT.

The chain uses TRBV5-5 and TRBJ1-2; D gene uncertain. This CDR3 is 16 amino acids long. V gave up 4 bases and J gave up 3 bases, with 19 bases separating them. Germline values: CDR1 SGHKS, CDR2 YYEKEE (reference sequence). This CDR3 is CASSVHVGRSDYGYTF. The CDR3 nucleotides read TGTGCCAGCAGCGTTCACGTGGGCAGGTCGGACTATGGCTACACCTTC. The variable domain in full, completed from reference TRBV5-5 and TRBJ1-2, reads DAGVTQSPTHLIKTRGQQVTLRCSPISGHKSVSWYQQVLGQGPQFIFQYYEKEERGRGNFPDRFSARQFPNYSSELNVNALLLGDSALYLCASSVHVGRSDYGYTFGSGTRLTVV.

CDR3 sequence reads: CSAEVSGRANNEQYF. DNA of the CDR3: TGCAGTGCTGAAGTAAGCGGGAGGGCTAACAATGAGCAGTACTTC. The chain couples TRBV20-1 to TRBJ2-5; 10 positions agree with TRBD2. The junction had 17 bases not matched to a gene; V was cut back by 5 bases and J by 11 bases. This CDR3 has 15 amino acids. Per the germline V gene, CDR1 is DFQATT and CDR2 is SNEGSKA (reference sequence).

This clonotype was counted ten times or more. V usage is TRBV29-1 and J usage is TRBJ1-1; D ambiguous. The germline gives CDR1 SQVTM, CDR2 ANQGSEA. Trimming removed 2 bases from V and 1 base from J, with 11 bases in between. The CDR3 spans 14 residues. In nucleotides, the CDR3 is TGCAGCGTTGAACACCGACTCACGAACACTGAAGCTTTCTTT. The encoded protein is CSVEHRLTNTEAFF.